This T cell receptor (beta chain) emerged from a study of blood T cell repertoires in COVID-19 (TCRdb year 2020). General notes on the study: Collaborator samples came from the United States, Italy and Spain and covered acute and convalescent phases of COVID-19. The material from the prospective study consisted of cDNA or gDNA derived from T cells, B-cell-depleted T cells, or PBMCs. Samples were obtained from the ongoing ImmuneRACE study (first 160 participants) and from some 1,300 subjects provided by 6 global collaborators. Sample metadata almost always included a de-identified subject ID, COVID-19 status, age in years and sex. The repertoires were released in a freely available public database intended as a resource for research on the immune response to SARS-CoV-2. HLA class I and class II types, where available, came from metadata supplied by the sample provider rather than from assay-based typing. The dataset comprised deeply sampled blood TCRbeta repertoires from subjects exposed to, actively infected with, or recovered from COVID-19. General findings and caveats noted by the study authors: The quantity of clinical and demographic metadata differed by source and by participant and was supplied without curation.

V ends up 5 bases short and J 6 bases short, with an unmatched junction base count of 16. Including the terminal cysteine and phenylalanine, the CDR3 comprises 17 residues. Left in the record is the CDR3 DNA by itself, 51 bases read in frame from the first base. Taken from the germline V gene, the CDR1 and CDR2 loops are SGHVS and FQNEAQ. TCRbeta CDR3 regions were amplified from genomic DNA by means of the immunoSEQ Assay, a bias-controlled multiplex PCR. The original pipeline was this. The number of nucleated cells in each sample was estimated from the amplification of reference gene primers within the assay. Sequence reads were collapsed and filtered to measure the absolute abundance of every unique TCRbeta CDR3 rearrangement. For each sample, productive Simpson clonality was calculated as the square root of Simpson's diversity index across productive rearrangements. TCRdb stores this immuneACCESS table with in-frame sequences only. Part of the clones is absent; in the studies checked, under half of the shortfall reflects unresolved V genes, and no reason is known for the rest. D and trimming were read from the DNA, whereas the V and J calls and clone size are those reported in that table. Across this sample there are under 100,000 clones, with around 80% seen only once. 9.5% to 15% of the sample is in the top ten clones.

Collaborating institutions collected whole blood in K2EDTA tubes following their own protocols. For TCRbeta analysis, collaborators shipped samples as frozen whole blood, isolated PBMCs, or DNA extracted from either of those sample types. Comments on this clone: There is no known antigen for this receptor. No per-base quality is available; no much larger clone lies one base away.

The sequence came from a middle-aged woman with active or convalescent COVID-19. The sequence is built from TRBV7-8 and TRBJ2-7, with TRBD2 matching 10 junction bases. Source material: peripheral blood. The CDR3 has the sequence CASSPFGSGRSFCEQYF. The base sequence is TGTGCCAGCAGCCCATTTGGTAGCGGGAGGAGTTTTTGCGAGCAGTACTTC. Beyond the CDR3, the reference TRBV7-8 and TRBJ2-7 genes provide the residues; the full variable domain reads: GAGVSQSPRYKVAKRGQDVALRCDPISGHVSLFWYQQALGQGPEFLTYFQNEAQLDKSGLPSDRFFAERPEGSVSTLKIQRTQQEDSAVYLCASSPFGSGRSFCEQYFGPGTRLTVT.